This TCR beta chain derives from a study of radiotherapy plus CTLA-4 blockade in lung cancer. Study-wide context: For less than 20% of patients, objective responses occurred, and roughly 31% had disease control. The study, taken as a whole, reports: In blood, early T cell clone dynamics reportedly predicted response best, together with interferon-beta. Blood TCR clones of tumor origin expanded after radiotherapy plus ipilimumab.

TCRdb's table, derived via immunoSEQ multiplex PCR, lists solely in-frame clones and lacks some. Among roughly 50,000 clones, 70% to 90% were seen once, and the ten largest hold 7.8%. On this clone itself: The target antigen is unknown.

Focal radiation plus CTLA-4 blockade with ipilimumab was administered to patients who had chemo-refractory metastatic non-small-cell lung cancer. The ends were cut back, 0 bases at V and 7 bases at J, with 13 bases in the middle. The CDR3 is 14 amino acids. The sequence derives from a human donor with non-small cell lung cancer whose response to radiotherapy plus ipilimumab could not be evaluated. This sample comprised peripheral blood, obtained from a patient treated with radiotherapy plus ipilimumab. The J gene is TRBJ1-1, the V gene TRBV5-3; no clear D gene. TRBV5-3 is an open reading frame whose function is uncertain. The CDR3, as DNA: TGTGCCAGAAGCTTGGCGGTGGAGTTAGGTGAAGCTTTCTTT. Translation gives CARSLAVELGEAFF.